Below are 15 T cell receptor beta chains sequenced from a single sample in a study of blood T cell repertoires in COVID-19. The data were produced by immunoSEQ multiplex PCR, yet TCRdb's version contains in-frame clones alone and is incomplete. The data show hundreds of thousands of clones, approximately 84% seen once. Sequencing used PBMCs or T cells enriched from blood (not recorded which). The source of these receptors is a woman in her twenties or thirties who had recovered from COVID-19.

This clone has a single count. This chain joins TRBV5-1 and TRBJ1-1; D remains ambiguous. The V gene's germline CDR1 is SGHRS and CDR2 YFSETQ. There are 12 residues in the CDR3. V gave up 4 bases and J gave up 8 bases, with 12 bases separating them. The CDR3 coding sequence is TGCGCCAGCAGCCAAACCCAGGAAGAAGCTTTCTTT. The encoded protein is CASSQTQEEAFF.

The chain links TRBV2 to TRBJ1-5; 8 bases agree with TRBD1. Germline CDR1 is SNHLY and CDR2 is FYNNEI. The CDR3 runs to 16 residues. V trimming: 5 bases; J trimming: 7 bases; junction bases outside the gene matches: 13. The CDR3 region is CASSSQAAGGLQPQHF. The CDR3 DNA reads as TGTGCCAGCAGTAGTCAGGCCGCAGGGGGCTTGCAGCCCCAGCATTTT.

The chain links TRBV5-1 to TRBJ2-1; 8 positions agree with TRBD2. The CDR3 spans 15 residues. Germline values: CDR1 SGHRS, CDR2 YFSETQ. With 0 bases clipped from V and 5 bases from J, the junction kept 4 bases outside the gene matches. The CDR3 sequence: CASSLASGSNNEQFF. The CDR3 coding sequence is TGCGCCAGCAGCTTGGCTAGCGGGTCGAACAATGAGCAGTTCTTC.

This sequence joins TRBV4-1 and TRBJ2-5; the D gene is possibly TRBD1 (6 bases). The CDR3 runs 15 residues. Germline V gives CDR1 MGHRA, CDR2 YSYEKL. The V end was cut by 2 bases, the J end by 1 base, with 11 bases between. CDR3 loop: CASSQSRGSQETQYF. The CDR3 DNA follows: TGCGCCAGCAGCCAAAGCAGGGGCTCCCAAGAGACCCAGTACTTC.

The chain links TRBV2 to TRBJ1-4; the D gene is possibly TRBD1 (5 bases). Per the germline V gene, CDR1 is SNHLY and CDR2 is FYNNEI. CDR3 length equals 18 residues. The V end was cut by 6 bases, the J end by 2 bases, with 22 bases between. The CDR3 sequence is CASSQRGGFIGTNEKLFF. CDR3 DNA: TGTGCCAGCAGCCAAAGGGGCGGCTTCATCGGGACTAATGAAAAACTGTTTTTT.

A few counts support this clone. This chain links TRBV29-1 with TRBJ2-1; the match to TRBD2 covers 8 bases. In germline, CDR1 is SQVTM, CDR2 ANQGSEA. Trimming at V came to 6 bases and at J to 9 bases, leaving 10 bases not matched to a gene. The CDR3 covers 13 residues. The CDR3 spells CSVGSSGVIEQFF. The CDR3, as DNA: TGCAGCGTCGGGAGTAGCGGGGTCATTGAGCAGTTCTTC.

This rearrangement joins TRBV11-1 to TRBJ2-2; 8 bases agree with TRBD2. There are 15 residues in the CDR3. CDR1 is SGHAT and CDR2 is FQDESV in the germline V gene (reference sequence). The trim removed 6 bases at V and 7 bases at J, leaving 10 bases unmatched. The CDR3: CASSYGRAFGGELFF. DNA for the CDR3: TGTGCCAGCAGTTACGGGAGGGCCTTCGGCGGGGAGCTGTTTTTT. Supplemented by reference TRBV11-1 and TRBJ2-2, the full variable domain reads EAEVAQSPRYKITEKSQAVAFWCDPISGHATLYWYRQILGQGPELLVQFQDESVVDDSQLPKDRFSAERLKGVDSTLKIQPAELGDSAMYLCASSYGRAFGGELFFGEGSRLTVL.

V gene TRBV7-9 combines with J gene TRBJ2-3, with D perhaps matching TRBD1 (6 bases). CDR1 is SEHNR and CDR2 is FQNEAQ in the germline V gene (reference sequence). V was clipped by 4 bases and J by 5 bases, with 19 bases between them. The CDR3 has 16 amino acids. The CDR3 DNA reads TGTGCCAGCAGCTACCCGCGGGCAGGGGCTAAAGATACGCAGTATTTT. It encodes CASSYPRAGAKDTQYF.

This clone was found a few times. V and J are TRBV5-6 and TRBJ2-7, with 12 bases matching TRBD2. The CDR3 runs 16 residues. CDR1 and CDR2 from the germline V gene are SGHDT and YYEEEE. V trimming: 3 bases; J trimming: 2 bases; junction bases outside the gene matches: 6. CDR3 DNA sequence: TGTGCCAGCAGCTCGACTAGCGGGGGACTTCCCTACGAGCAGTACTTC. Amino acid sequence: CASSSTSGGLPYEQYF.

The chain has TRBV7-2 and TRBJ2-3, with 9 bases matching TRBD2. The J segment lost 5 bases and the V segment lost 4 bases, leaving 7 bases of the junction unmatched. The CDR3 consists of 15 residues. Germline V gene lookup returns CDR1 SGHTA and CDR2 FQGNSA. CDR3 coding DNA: TGTGCCAGCAGCTCTAGCGGGATGAAGGGAGATACGCAGTATTTT. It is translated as CASSSSGMKGDTQYF.

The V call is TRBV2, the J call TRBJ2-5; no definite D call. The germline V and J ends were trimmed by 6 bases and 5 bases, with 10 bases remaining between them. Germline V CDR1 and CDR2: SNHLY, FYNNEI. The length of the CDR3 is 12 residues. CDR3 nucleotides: TGTGCCAGCAGCTCCCTTCGGGAGACCCAGTACTTC. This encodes CASSSLRETQYF.

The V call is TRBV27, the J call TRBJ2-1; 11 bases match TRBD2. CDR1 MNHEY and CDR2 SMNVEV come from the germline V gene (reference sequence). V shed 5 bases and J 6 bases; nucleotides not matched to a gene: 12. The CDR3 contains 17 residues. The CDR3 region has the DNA TGTGCCAGCAGTCCTCACCCGACTAGCGGGATTGTCAATGAGCAGTTCTTC. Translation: CASSPHPTSGIVNEQFF.

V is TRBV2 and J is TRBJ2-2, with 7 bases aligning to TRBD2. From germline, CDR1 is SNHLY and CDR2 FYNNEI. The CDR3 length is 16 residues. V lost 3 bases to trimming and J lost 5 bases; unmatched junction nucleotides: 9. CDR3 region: CASSDIGGVNTGELFF. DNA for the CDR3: TGTGCCAGCAGTGATATTGGGGGGGTGAATACCGGGGAGCTGTTTTTT.

The CDR3 DNA sequence: TGTGCCAGCAGCCCGAGGCCCCGTGCTAGCACAGATACGCAGTATTTT. The encoded protein is CASSPRPRASTDTQYF. The chain couples TRBV7-2 to TRBJ2-3; D not resolved. Trimming removed 5 bases at V and 0 bases at J, with 15 bases between. In germline, CDR1 is SGHTA, CDR2 FQGNSA. CDR3 length equals 16 residues.

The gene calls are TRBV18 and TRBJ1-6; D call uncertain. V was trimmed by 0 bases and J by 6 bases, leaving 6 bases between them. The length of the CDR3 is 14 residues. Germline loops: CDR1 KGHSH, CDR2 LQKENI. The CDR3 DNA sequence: TGTGCCAGCTCACCACCTTATGTTAATTCACCCCTCCACTTT. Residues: CASSPPYVNSPLHF. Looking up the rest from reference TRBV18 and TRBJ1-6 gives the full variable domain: NAGVMQNPRHLVRRRGQEARLRCSPMKGHSHVYWYRQLPEEGLKFMVYLQKENIIDESGMPKERFSAEFPKEGPSILRIQQVVRGDSAAYFCASSPPYVNSPLHFGNGTRLTVT.